These 21 T cell receptor beta chains were all obtained from the same sample, sequenced in a study of T-cell reconstitution after alpha-beta-depleted transplantation in children. Preparing the TCRbeta library involved the use of unique molecular identifiers. In TCRdb, the PCR reads were re-called with MiXCR into one record per CDR3 protein. The sample lists 200,000 to 250,000 distinct CDR3 sequences, roughly 9% occurring once. Sequencing was performed on PBMCs from the stem cell graft donor, taken from the stem cell graft. The receptors here all came from a human donor who donated a stem cell graft to a child with acute lymphoblastic leukemia.

The chain carries TRBV27 and TRBJ1-1; 7 bases are a match to TRBD1. Germline V CDR1 and CDR2: MNHEY, SMNVEV (reference sequence). The length of the CDR3 is 15 residues. J gave up 6 bases and V 3 bases, and 10 bases lay outside the gene matches. The CDR3 here is CASSLRGQGGAEAFF. In nucleotides, the CDR3 is TGTGCCAGCAGTTTGAGGGGGCAGGGGGGGGCTGAAGCTTTCTTT.

This clonotype was detected many times. This chain connects TRBV7-8 to TRBJ1-4, with TRBD1 matching 8 bases. The CDR3 extends over 15 amino acids. Losses at the gene ends were 3 bases for V and 8 bases for J; bases not matched to a gene: 8. Germline V gene data show CDR1 as SGHVS and CDR2 as FQNEAQ. In nucleotides, the CDR3 is TGTGCCAGCAGCTTGACAGGGGTGTTTCAGGAAAAACTGTTTTTT. The encoded protein is CASSLTGVFQEKLFF. Looking up the rest from reference TRBV7-8 and TRBJ1-4 gives the full variable domain: GAGVSQSPRYKVAKRGQDVALRCDPISGHVSLFWYQQALGQGPEFLTYFQNEAQLDKSGLPSDRFFAERPEGSVSTLKIQRTQQEDSAVYLCASSLTGVFQEKLFFGSGTQLSVL.

This clonotype has a count of ten or more. This chain connects TRBV7-8 to TRBJ2-1, with 7 bases that match TRBD2. Trimming cost V 3 bases and J 5 bases; bases outside gene matches: 7. The V gene's germline CDR1 is SGHVS and CDR2 FQNEAQ. The CDR3 totals 15 residues. The CDR3 here is CASSFRGETHNEQFF. CDR3 nucleotides: TGTGCCAGCAGCTTTCGGGGGGAAACACACAATGAGCAGTTCTTC.

This clonotype was recorded many times. The chain links TRBV5-1 to TRBJ2-6; D call uncertain. This CDR3 has 15 residues. The germline V and J ends were trimmed by 5 bases and 0 bases, with 9 bases remaining between them. Germline CDR1 is SGHRS and CDR2 is YFSETQ. CDR3 nucleotide sequence: TGCGCCAGCAGACAGTGGAGCTCTGGGGCCAACGTCCTGACTTTC. Translation gives CASRQWSSGANVLTF.

For the CDR3, the DNA is TGCAGTGCTAGACCCAGGACCCTTGTCTACGAGCAGTACTTC. It yields the protein CSARPRTLVYEQYF. V and J are TRBV20-1 and TRBJ2-7, with no clear D. This CDR3 has 14 amino acids. The V and J ends lost 2 bases and 3 bases respectively, with 14 bases between them. CDR1 is DFQATT and CDR2 is SNEGSKA in the germline V gene (reference sequence).

In this sample, this clonotype turned up a few times. This sequence joins TRBV4-1 and TRBJ1-1; no reliable D call. V was pared by 4 bases and J by 0 bases, with 12 bases between. Germline V gene lookup returns CDR1 MGHRA and CDR2 YSYEKL. This CDR3 has 15 amino acids. The CDR3 sequence: CASSLPGLMNTEAFF. The CDR3 DNA reads TGCGCCAGCAGCCTACCCGGACTGATGAACACTGAAGCTTTCTTT.

This clonotype was seen repeatedly, ten times or more. The CDR3 here is CASSYPLDNTYEQYF. The CDR3 region has the DNA TGTGCCAGCAGTTACCCCCTCGACAATACCTACGAGCAGTACTTC. The V call is TRBV6-2 or TRBV6-3, the J call TRBJ2-7; D unclear. V lost 2 bases to trimming and J lost 2 bases, with 13 bases between them. The germline gives CDR1 MNHEY, CDR2 SVGEGT. The CDR3 has 15 residues.

The chain links TRBV7-9 to TRBJ1-5; D unclear. This CDR3 has 14 residues. Germline CDR1 and CDR2: SEHNR and FQNEAQ (reference sequence). Trimming took off 1 base at V and 0 bases at J, with 4 bases between the two ends. This CDR3 reads CASSLDDSNQPQHF. CDR3 bases: TGTGCCAGCAGCTTAGATGATAGCAATCAGCCCCAGCATTTT.

The sample holds many counts of this clonotype. This chain connects TRBV7-2 to TRBJ2-7, with 7 bases fitting TRBD2. CDR3 length equals 15 residues. In germline, CDR1 is SGHTA, CDR2 FQGNSA. The V gene end was trimmed by 7 bases and the J gene end by 2 bases; junction bases not matched to a gene: 11. The CDR3 coding sequence is TGTGCCAGCAACCTGGGGGGGGTAGAAACCTACGAGCAGTACTTC. Encoded protein: CASNLGGVETYEQYF. Supplemented by reference TRBV7-2 and TRBJ2-7, the full variable domain reads GAGVSQSPSNKVTEKGKDVELRCDPISGHTALYWYRQSLGQGLEFLIYFQGNSAPDKSGLPSDRFSAERTGGSVSTLTIQRTQQEDSAVYLCASNLGGVETYEQYFGPGTRLTVT.

The DNA for the CDR3 is TGCGCCAGCAGCTTGACAATAGCCAAAAACATTCAGTACTTC. This translates into CASSLTIAKNIQYF. The chain employs TRBV5-1 and TRBJ2-4; D gene ambiguous. Trimming removed 1 base at V and 0 bases at J, with 5 bases between. CDR1 SGHRS and CDR2 YFSETQ come from the germline V gene. The CDR3 contains 14 residues.

This clonotype was recorded at least ten times. The chain joins TRBV13 to TRBJ2-3, with a tentative D call TRBD1 (5 bases). Germline loops: CDR1 PRHDT, CDR2 FYEKMQ (reference sequence). The CDR3 is made up of 14 amino acids. Trimming removed 1 base from V and 2 bases from J, with 7 bases in between. The CDR3 nucleotides read TGTGCCAGCAGCTTAGCAGGGATCACAGATACGCAGTATTTT. Protein: CASSLAGITDTQYF.

This clonotype came up a few times. V gene TRBV18 combines with J gene TRBJ2-1, with D perhaps assigned TRBD1 or TRBD2 (5 bases each). CDR3 length: 15 residues. Trimming left V 0 bases short and J 4 bases short, with 10 bases between. The germline CDR1 and CDR2 sequences are KGHSH and LQKENI. CDR3: CASSPPEGQYNEQFF. CDR3 nucleotide sequence: TGTGCCAGCTCACCACCAGAGGGGCAATACAATGAGCAGTTCTTC. Full variable domain (outside the CDR3, taken from reference TRBV18 and TRBJ2-1): NAGVMQNPRHLVRRRGQEARLRCSPMKGHSHVYWYRQLPEEGLKFMVYLQKENIIDESGMPKERFSAEFPKEGPSILRIQQVVRGDSAAYFCASSPPEGQYNEQFFGPGTRLTVL.

This clonotype was detected only a few times. CDR3 in DNA: TGTGCCAGCAGTTTTAGTACGGTGATGAGGTCACCCCTCCACTTT. Its translation: CASSFSTVMRSPLHF. The V call is TRBV12-3 or TRBV12-4, the J call TRBJ1-6; no clear D gene. V lost 3 bases and J 10 bases, leaving 16 bases between the germline ends. This CDR3 contains 15 residues.

With regard to this clonotype: Compared with germline, one end of the junction differs, possibly owing to a read error. The chain carries TRBV6-1 and TRBJ2-7; 9 nucleotides align to TRBD2. CDR1 MNHNS and CDR2 SASEGT come from the germline V gene. The CDR3 spans 14 residues. The CDR3: CASRPGTSSFEQYF. The CDR3 DNA follows: TGTGCCAGCAGGCCCGGGACTAGCTCCTTCGAGCAGTACTTC.

This clonotype showed up many times. V and J are TRBV5-1 and TRBJ1-1; 10 bases are a match to TRBD1. Trimming at V came to 0 bases and at J to 5 bases, leaving 7 bases not matched to a gene. The CDR3 covers 16 residues. Germline CDR1 SGHRS, CDR2 YFSETQ. The CDR3 region is CASSLEIVDRGTEAFF. The CDR3 DNA sequence: TGCGCCAGCAGCTTGGAGATCGTGGACAGGGGGACTGAAGCTTTCTTT.

At least ten counts were recorded for this clonotype. This chain connects TRBV5-1 to TRBJ2-7, with 9 bases matching TRBD1. CDR3 length: 15 residues. Germline V gives CDR1 SGHRS, CDR2 YFSETQ. The V segment lost 3 bases and the J segment 1 base; nucleotides outside the gene matches: 5. The CDR3 bases are TGCGCCAGCAGCTCATTTGACAGGGGGTCCTACGAGCAGTACTTC. This encodes CASSSFDRGSYEQYF.

This clonotype is medium-sized within its sample. V gene TRBV12-3 or TRBV12-4 combines with J gene TRBJ2-7, with D hard to call. The CDR3 has 13 residues. Trimming removed 6 bases from V and 1 base from J, with 10 bases in between. CDR3 protein: CASSLGVSYEQYF. DNA of the CDR3: TGTGCCAGCAGCCTAGGAGTGTCCTACGAGCAGTACTTC.

The chain couples TRBV7-9 to TRBJ2-5; no clear D. CDR3 length: 15 amino acids. V lost 3 bases and J 4 bases, leaving 15 bases between the germline ends. Germline-derived CDR1 and CDR2 are SEHNR and FQNEAQ (reference sequence). The CDR3 DNA follows: TGTGCCAGCAGCTTCCTGGTCGGGTCGGGAGAGACCCAGTACTTC. This encodes CASSFLVGSGETQYF.

This clonotype has at least ten counts. The chain recombines TRBV7-9 with TRBJ1-2, with no clear D. CDR1 is SEHNR and CDR2 is FQNEAQ in the germline V gene (reference sequence). The CDR3 spans 13 residues. Trimming left V 8 bases short and J 3 bases short, with 13 bases between. The CDR3 bases are TGTGCCAGCCGCCGCAGCGCGGACTATGGCTACACCTTC. Translated, it gives CASRRSADYGYTF.

The CDR3 DNA reads TGCAGCGCCGACTCGCCCCCTCGAGGGGATAACTATGGCTACACCTTC. Translated, it gives CSADSPPRGDNYGYTF. The rearrangement links TRBV29-1 to TRBJ1-2, with a possible D match to TRBD1 (5 bases). Looked up from germline, CDR1 is SQVTM and CDR2 is ANQGSEA. V lost 7 bases and J lost 1, with 22 bases in between. CDR3 length equals 16 residues.

V and J are TRBV20-1 and TRBJ1-2; maybe TRBD1 (5 bases). Germline V gene sequence: CDR1 DFQATT, CDR2 SNEGSKA (reference sequence). CDR3 length: 12 residues. Trimming stripped 4 bases from V and 4 bases from J, with 10 bases between. CDR3 in amino acids: CSATGFGYGYTF. CDR3 nucleotides: TGCAGTGCTACAGGGTTCGGCTATGGCTACACCTTC.